The 32 T cell receptor beta chains in this list originate from one sample, sequenced in a study of cytomegalovirus exposure and HLA in healthy donors. 13 Jbeta primers and 60 Vbeta primers were used for the PCR. Sequencing was performed with immunoSEQ multiplex PCR; in TCRdb, only in-frame clones are kept and a portion is missing. The table includes about 160,000 clones, approximately 75% detected once. What was sequenced was PBMCs. The receptors originated from a man aged 25-45 years in good health and CMV-seropositive.

The rearrangement uses TRBV27 and TRBJ2-1; 11 nucleotides line up with TRBD2. CDR1 is MNHEY, CDR2 SMNVEV, per germline (reference sequence). After removal of 6 bases from V and 7 bases from J, the junction contained 2 bases not matched to a gene. The length of the CDR3 is 13 residues. Here the CDR3 reads CASRLAGGNEQFF. The CDR3 DNA reads as TGTGCCAGCAGGCTAGCGGGGGGTAATGAGCAGTTCTTC.

The V gene is TRBV19, the J gene TRBJ2-7; TRBD2 matches at 9 bases. The V gene end was trimmed by 6 bases and the J gene end by 2 bases; junction bases not matched to a gene: 2. Germline V lookup: CDR1 LNHDA, CDR2 SQIVND (reference sequence). The CDR3 extends over 13 amino acids. The CDR3 DNA follows: TGTGCCAGTAGCGGCGGGGGGGCCTACGAGCAGTACTTC. As protein: CASSGGGAYEQYF. Based on the CDR3 plus reference TRBV19 and TRBJ2-7, the full variable domain is DGGITQSPKYLFRKEGQNVTLSCEQNLNHDAMYWYRQDPGQGLRLIYYSQIVNDFQKGDIAEGYSVSREKKESFPLTVTSAQKNPTAFYLCASSGGGAYEQYFGPGTRLTVT.

The chain couples TRBV6-1 to TRBJ2-4, with TRBD1 matching over 8 bases. The CDR3 has 15 residues. CDR1 is MNHNS, CDR2 SASEGT, per germline. The V segment lost 6 bases and the J segment 3 bases; nucleotides outside the gene matches: 7. The CDR3 reads CASRDRASGKNIQYF. The CDR3 region has the DNA TGTGCCAGCAGGGACAGGGCTAGTGGCAAAAACATTCAGTACTTC.

This chain joins TRBV25-1 and TRBJ2-3, with D possibly matching TRBD2 (6 bases). V lost 10 bases and J 0 bases, leaving 20 bases between the germline ends. Germline V CDR1 and CDR2: MGHDK, SYGVNS. This CDR3 comprises 16 residues. The DNA of the CDR3 is TGTGCCACTGAAATTCTAGCGTCGTCTAGCACAGATACGCAGTATTTT. Translating gives CATEILASSSTDTQYF. The full variable domain, in which reference TRBV25-1 and TRBJ2-3 provide the parts outside the CDR3, is EADIYQTPRYLVIGTGKKITLECSQTMGHDKMYWYQQDPGMELHLIHYSYGVNSTEKGDLSSESTVSRIRTEHFPLTLESARPSHTSQYLCATEILASSSTDTQYFGPGTRLTVL.

The rearrangement links TRBV19 to TRBJ1-1; TRBD1 agrees at 9 bases. Germline V gene data show CDR1 as LNHDA and CDR2 as SQIVND (reference sequence). V was pared by 6 bases and J by 4 bases, with 0 bases of the junction left unmatched. This CDR3 is built from 12 residues. The CDR3 sequence: CASRTGGTEAFF. CDR3 DNA sequence: TGTGCCAGTAGGACAGGGGGCACTGAAGCTTTCTTT.

V and J are TRBV28 and TRBJ1-5, with D hard to call. This CDR3 region has 12 residues. Germline assignment: CDR1 MDHEN and CDR2 SYDVKM. V was trimmed by 4 bases and J by 5 bases, leaving 6 bases between them. Written as DNA, the CDR3 is TGTGCCAGCAGTTGGCAAGATCAGCCCCAGCATTTT. Protein product: CASSWQDQPQHF.

This clone was found a few times. This rearrangement joins TRBV28 to TRBJ2-1; 7 nucleotides match TRBD1. The CDR3 covers 11 residues. Trimming removed 3 bases from V and 14 bases from J; junction bases left unmatched: 4. Germline-derived CDR1 and CDR2 are MDHEN and SYDVKM. The CDR3 sequence: CASSLKGAKFF. DNA of the CDR3: TGTGCCAGCAGTTTGAAGGGGGCGAAGTTCTTC.

This clone appeared a single time. The chain has TRBV29-1 and TRBJ1-1, with a possible D match to TRBD1 (5 bases). V was clipped by 6 bases and J by 12 bases, with 8 bases between them. Per germline, CDR1 SQVTM and CDR2 ANQGSEA. The CDR3 runs 8 residues. The CDR3 DNA follows: TGCAGCGTGGGGCATTCTTTCTTT. As protein: CSVGHSFF.

The V gene is TRBV10-2, the J gene TRBJ2-2, with TRBD1 matching 7 bases. The CDR3 is made up of 16 amino acids. V lost 0 bases and J lost 6; bases outside the gene matches: 7. Germline lookup yields CDR1 WSHSY and CDR2 SAAADI. The chain's CDR3 is CASSESQGFDAGELFF. The CDR3 DNA follows: TGCGCCAGCAGTGAGTCACAGGGGTTCGATGCCGGGGAGCTGTTTTTT.

This clone was seen a few times. The chain combines TRBV5-1 with TRBJ2-1; 8 bases are a match to TRBD1. The CDR3 length is 14 residues. V lost 5 bases to trimming and J lost 2 bases; unmatched junction nucleotides: 3. CDR1 and CDR2 from the germline V gene are SGHRS and YFSETQ. CDR3 DNA sequence: TGCGCCAGCAGTGGGACAGGAACCTACAATGAGCAGTTCTTC. Its protein is CASSGTGTYNEQFF. Full variable domain (rest looked up from reference TRBV5-1 and TRBJ2-1): KAGVTQTPRYLIKTRGQQVTLSCSPISGHRSVSWYQQTPGQGLQFLFEYFSETQRNKGNFPGRFSGRQFSNSRSEMNVSTLELGDSALYLCASSGTGTYNEQFFGPGTRLTVL.

The chain uses TRBV5-4 and TRBJ2-5; 10 positions agree with TRBD2. CDR1 SGHNT and CDR2 YYREEE come from the germline V gene (reference sequence). The CDR3 length is 14 residues. Losses at the gene ends were 6 bases for V and 5 bases for J; bases not matched to a gene: 7. CDR3 protein: CASKSGGEGETQYF. The DNA of the CDR3 is TGTGCCAGCAAAAGCGGGGGGGAGGGGGAGACCCAGTACTTC.

J is TRBJ2-7 and V is TRBV7-9, with 7 positions matching TRBD1. The germline CDR1 and CDR2 sequences are SEHNR and FQNEAQ (reference sequence). The CDR3 totals 15 residues. The J segment lost 3 bases and the V segment lost 5 bases, leaving 10 bases of the junction unmatched. The DNA of the CDR3 is TGTGCCAGCAGCGTCTCCGGGACAGCCAACTACGAGCAGTACTTC. Protein sequence: CASSVSGTANYEQYF. Filled out from reference TRBV7-9 and TRBJ2-7, the complete variable domain reads DTGVSQNPRHKITKRGQNVTFRCDPISEHNRLYWYRQTLGQGPEFLTYFQNEAQLEKSRLLSDRFSAERPKGSFSTLEIQRTEQGDSAMYLCASSVSGTANYEQYFGPGTRLTVT.

Note on this clone: One end of the junction fails to match germline, which may point to a read error. Other DNA variants within this sample encode the same CDR3. The chain links TRBV7-3 to TRBJ1-4; 8 bases align to TRBD1. Germline CDR1 reads SGHTA; CDR2 reads FQGTGA. The CDR3 contains 14 residues. The CDR3 loop is CASSATGANEKLFF. The CDR3 region has the DNA TGCGCCAGCAGCGCGACAGGGGCTAATGAAAAACTGTTTTTT.

The chain recombines TRBV2 with TRBJ2-5; TRBD1 agrees at 9 bases. The J call may be wrong; the DNA end is better matched by TRBJ2-7. Germline CDR1 SNHLY, CDR2 FYNNEI. This CDR3 comprises 13 residues. DNA of the CDR3: TGTGCCAGCAGGGGGACAGGGACGAACGAGCAGTACTTC. Amino acid sequence: CASRGTGTNEQYF.

This chain connects TRBV4-1 to TRBJ2-7; maybe TRBD1 (6 bases). With 1 base removed from V and 5 bases from J, the gap between germline ends came to 9 bases. The germline gives CDR1 MGHRA, CDR2 YSYEKL. This CDR3 spans 13 amino acids. The CDR3 DNA is TGCGCCAGCAGCCAAGTGGGGGCTAACGAGCAGTACTTC. It specifies CASSQVGANEQYF.

The sample holds one count of this clone. The chain links TRBV2 to TRBJ1-5; no clear D gene. In germline, CDR1 is SNHLY, CDR2 FYNNEI. This CDR3 comprises 14 residues. The V gene lost 2 bases and the J gene lost 6 bases, with 11 bases spanning the gap. CDR3 amino acids: CASSELRTSQPQHF. The DNA of the CDR3 is TGTGCCAGCAGTGAACTCAGAACTAGTCAGCCCCAGCATTTT.

The chain carries TRBV9 and TRBJ2-3, with 7 positions matching TRBD2. The V gene's germline CDR1 is SGDLS and CDR2 YYNGEE. V lost 0 bases to trimming and J lost 0 bases; unmatched junction nucleotides: 4. This CDR3 has 16 residues. The CDR3 protein is CASSVGSSGSTDTQYF. The CDR3 bases are TGTGCCAGCAGCGTAGGTTCTAGCGGTAGCACAGATACGCAGTATTTT.

This chain uses TRBV28 with TRBJ2-7, with 7 bases aligning to TRBD1. Germline V gene lookup returns CDR1 MDHEN and CDR2 SYDVKM. The junction had 8 bases not matched to a gene; V was cut back by 4 bases and J by 5 bases. The CDR3 is made up of 14 amino acids. The CDR3 region is CASSSGTVMNEQYF. CDR3 DNA: TGTGCCAGCAGTTCCGGGACAGTGATGAACGAGCAGTACTTC.

This chain connects TRBV27 to TRBJ1-2; weak D call: TRBD1 (6 bases). Germline CDR1 is MNHEY and CDR2 is SMNVEV (reference sequence). This CDR3 comprises 13 residues. V was pared by 4 bases and J by 2 bases, with 8 bases between. CDR3 sequence reads: CASSWGRNYGYTF. The CDR3 coding sequence is TGTGCCAGCAGTTGGGGGCGGAACTATGGCTACACCTTC.

This clone was seen more than once but under ten times. The chain has TRBV27 and TRBJ1-2, with D perhaps matching TRBD1 (5 bases). V lost 3 bases, J lost 6 bases, and 11 bases lay in between. CDR3 length equals 13 residues. Germline V gene data show CDR1 as MNHEY and CDR2 as SMNVEV (reference sequence). CDR3 sequence reads: CASSFQGPDGYTF. CDR3 bases: TGTGCCAGCAGTTTTCAGGGCCCGGATGGCTACACCTTC.

The chain recombines TRBV5-6 with TRBJ1-1, with 7 nucleotides matching TRBD1. With V trimmed by 3 bases and J by 4 bases, 6 bases remained unmatched. Germline V gene data show CDR1 as SGHDT and CDR2 as YYEEEE. This CDR3 region has 14 residues. The CDR3 is CASSSGQKVTEAFF. CDR3 nucleotide sequence: TGTGCCAGCAGCTCGGGACAGAAGGTCACTGAAGCTTTCTTT.

V gene TRBV11-2 combines with J gene TRBJ2-3; TRBD2 agrees at 9 bases. V gave up 5 bases and J gave up 5 bases; unmatched junction bases: 5. This CDR3 region has 14 residues. Per germline, CDR1 SGHAT and CDR2 FQNNGV. The CDR3 reads CASSVVLAGDTQYF. The CDR3 bases are TGTGCCAGCAGCGTGGTACTAGCGGGAGATACGCAGTATTTT.

CDR3 amino acids: CATSPRDSYEQYF. Here the CDR3 DNA reads TGTGCCACCTCTCCCAGGGACTCCTACGAGCAGTACTTC. The gene calls are TRBV27 and TRBJ2-7; possible D gene TRBD1, 5 bases. The CDR3 covers 13 residues. Trimming removed 10 bases from V and 0 bases from J, with 13 bases in between. Germline CDR1 is MNHEY and CDR2 is SMNVEV (reference sequence).

The chain recombines TRBV29-1 with TRBJ2-5; 8 positions match TRBD2. V lost 2 bases and J lost 4; bases outside the gene matches: 6. This CDR3 has 14 residues. Germline V gives CDR1 SQVTM, CDR2 ANQGSEA. CDR3 nucleotides: TGCAGCGTTGAACGCCGGGAGGGAGGAGAGACCCAGTACTTC. It specifies CSVERREGGETQYF.

This clone occurred a few times. The rearrangement joins TRBV6-1 to TRBJ2-2, with a tentative D call TRBD2 (6 bases). This CDR3 contains 14 residues. In germline, CDR1 is MNHNS, CDR2 SASEGT. Trimming left V 6 bases short and J 6 bases short, with 14 bases between. The CDR3 DNA is TGTGCCAGCAGCTCGGCGGGGTTGGCCGGGGAGCTGTTTTTT. Translation gives CASSSAGLAGELFF.

The chain uses TRBV18 and TRBJ2-2, with TRBD1 matching 10 bases. Germline values: CDR1 KGHSH, CDR2 LQKENI. The CDR3 has 15 residues. The V and J ends lost 3 bases and 3 bases, in that order; junction bases with no gene match: 1. As DNA, the CDR3 is TGTGCCAGCTCACCGGGACAGGGGTACACCGGGGAGCTGTTTTTT. Its protein product is CASSPGQGYTGELFF.

The gene calls are TRBV30 and TRBJ2-5; a possible D gene is TRBD2 (5 bases). Trimming shortened V by 5 bases and J by 5 bases, and 12 bases separated the two germline ends. Per germline, CDR1 GTSNPN and CDR2 SVGIG (reference sequence). This CDR3 has 12 amino acids. CDR3 coding DNA: TGTGCCTGGGGGAGTTTCGAGGAGACCCAGTACTTC. Translation: CAWGSFEETQYF.

The CDR3 sequence: CSVEGTGKTYEQYF. CDR3 coding DNA: TGCAGCGTTGAAGGGACAGGGAAAACCTACGAGCAGTACTTC. The V gene is TRBV29-1, the J gene TRBJ2-7, with TRBD1 identical over 8 bases. The length of the CDR3 is 14 residues. The germline CDR1 and CDR2 sequences are SQVTM and ANQGSEA. V shed 1 base, J shed 2 bases, and the junction held 4 bases outside the gene matches.

This chain connects TRBV7-2 to TRBJ2-7, with D perhaps TRBD2 (6 bases). CDR1 is SGHTA, CDR2 FQGNSA, per germline. The V end was cut by 4 bases, the J end by 4 bases, with 20 bases between. This CDR3 contains 16 residues. CDR3 in DNA: TGTGCCAGCAGCTACGGTGGCGGAGGGGCCTCATACGAGCAGTACTTC. This translates into CASSYGGGGASYEQYF.

This chain joins TRBV4-1 and TRBJ2-5; tentative D call: TRBD1 (6 bases). The CDR3 has 14 amino acids. V lost 6 bases to trimming and J lost 5 bases, with 16 bases between them. Germline-derived CDR1 and CDR2 are MGHRA and YSYEKL. The CDR3 DNA sequence: TGCGCCAGCAGTCTACAGGGTGGGGAGGAGACCCAGTACTTC. Encoded protein: CASSLQGGEETQYF.

The chain has TRBV2 and TRBJ2-2; TRBD2 aligns across 15 bases. The J segment lost 5 bases and the V segment lost 6 bases, leaving 1 base of the junction unmatched. This CDR3 spans 15 amino acids. CDR1 and CDR2 (germline): SNHLY, FYNNEI. The CDR3 DNA is TGTGCCAGCAGCGGGACTAGCGGGGGGACCGGGGAGCTGTTTTTT. It yields the protein CASSGTSGGTGELFF.

The chain couples TRBV6-4 to TRBJ2-1; 9 bases align to TRBD2. This CDR3 comprises 15 residues. Trimming at V came to 2 bases and at J to 4 bases, leaving 3 bases not matched to a gene. In germline, CDR1 is MRHNA, CDR2 SNTAGT. The CDR3 DNA sequence: TGTGCCAGCAGTGACGTCCTAGCGGGGTACAATGAGCAGTTCTTC. Amino acid sequence: CASSDVLAGYNEQFF.